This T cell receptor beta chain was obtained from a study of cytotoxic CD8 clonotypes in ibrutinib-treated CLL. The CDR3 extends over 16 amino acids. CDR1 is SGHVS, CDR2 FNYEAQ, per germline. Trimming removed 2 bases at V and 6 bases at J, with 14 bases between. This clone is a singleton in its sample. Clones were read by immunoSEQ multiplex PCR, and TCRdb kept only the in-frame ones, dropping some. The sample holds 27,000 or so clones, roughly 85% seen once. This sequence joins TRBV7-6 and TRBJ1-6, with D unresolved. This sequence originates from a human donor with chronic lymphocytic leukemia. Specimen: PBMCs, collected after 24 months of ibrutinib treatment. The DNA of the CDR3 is TGTGCCAGCAGCTTACAGTTACCAGACTTTAATTCACCCCTCCACTTT. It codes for CASSLQLPDFNSPLHF.